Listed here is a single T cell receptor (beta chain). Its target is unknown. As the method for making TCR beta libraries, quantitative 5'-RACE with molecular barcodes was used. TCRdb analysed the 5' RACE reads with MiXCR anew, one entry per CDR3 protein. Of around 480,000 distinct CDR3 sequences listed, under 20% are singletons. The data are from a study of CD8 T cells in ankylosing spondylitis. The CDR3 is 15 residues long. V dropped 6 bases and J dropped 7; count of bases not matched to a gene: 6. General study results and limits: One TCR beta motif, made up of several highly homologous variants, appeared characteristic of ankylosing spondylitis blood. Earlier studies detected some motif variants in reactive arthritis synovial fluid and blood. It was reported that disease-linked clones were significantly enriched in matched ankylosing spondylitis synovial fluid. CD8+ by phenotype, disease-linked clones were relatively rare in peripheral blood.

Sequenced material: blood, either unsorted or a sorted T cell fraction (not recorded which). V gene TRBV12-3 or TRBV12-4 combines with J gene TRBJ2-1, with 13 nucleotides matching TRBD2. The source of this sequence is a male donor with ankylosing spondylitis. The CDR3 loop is CASREGLAGRNEQFF. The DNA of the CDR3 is TGTGCCAGCAGGGAGGGACTAGCGGGACGGAATGAGCAGTTCTTC.